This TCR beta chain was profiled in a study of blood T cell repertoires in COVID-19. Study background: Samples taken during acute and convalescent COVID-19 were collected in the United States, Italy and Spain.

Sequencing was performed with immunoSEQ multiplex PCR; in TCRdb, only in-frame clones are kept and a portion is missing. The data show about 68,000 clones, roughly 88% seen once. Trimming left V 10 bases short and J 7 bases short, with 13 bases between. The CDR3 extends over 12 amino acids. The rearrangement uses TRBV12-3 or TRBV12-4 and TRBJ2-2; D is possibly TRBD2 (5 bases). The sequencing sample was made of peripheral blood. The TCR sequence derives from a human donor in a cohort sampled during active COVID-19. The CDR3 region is CATSPEVGELFF. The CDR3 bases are TGTGCCACCAGCCCGGAGGTCGGGGAGCTGTTTTTT.